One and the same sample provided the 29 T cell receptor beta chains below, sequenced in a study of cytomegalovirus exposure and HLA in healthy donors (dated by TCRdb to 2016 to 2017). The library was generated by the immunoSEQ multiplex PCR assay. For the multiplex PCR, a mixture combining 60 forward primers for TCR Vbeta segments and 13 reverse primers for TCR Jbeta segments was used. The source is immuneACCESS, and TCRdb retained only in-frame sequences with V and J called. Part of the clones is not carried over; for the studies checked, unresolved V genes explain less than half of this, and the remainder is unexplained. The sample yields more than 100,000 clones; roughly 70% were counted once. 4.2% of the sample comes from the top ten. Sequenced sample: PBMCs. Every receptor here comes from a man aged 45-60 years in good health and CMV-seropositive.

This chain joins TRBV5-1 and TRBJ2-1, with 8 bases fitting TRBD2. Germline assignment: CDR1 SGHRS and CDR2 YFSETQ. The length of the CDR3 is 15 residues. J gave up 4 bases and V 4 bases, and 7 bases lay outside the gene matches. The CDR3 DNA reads TGCGCCAGCAGCCCCATAGCGGGGAAATACAATGAGCAGTTCTTC. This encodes CASSPIAGKYNEQFF.

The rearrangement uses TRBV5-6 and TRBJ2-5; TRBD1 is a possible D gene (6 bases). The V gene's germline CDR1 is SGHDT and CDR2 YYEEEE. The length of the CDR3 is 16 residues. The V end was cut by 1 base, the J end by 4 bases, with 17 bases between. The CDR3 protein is CASSLFGRGARETQYF. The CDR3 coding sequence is TGTGCCAGCAGCTTGTTTGGCAGGGGCGCCAGAGAGACCCAGTACTTC.

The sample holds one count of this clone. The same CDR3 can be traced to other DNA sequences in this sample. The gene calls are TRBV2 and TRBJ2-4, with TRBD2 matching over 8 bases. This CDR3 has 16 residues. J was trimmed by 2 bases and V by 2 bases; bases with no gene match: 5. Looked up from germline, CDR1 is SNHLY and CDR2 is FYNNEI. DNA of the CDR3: TGTGCCAGCAGTGAACGGGGGGGCAGGACCAAAAACATTCAGTACTTC. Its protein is CASSERGGRTKNIQYF.

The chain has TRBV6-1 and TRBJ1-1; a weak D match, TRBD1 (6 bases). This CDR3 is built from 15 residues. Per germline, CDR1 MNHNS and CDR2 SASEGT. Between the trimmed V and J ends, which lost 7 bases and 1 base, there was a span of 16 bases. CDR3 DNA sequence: TGTGCCAGCAAGCCTTCAGGGGCGGGGAACACTGAAGCTTTCTTT. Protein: CASKPSGAGNTEAFF.

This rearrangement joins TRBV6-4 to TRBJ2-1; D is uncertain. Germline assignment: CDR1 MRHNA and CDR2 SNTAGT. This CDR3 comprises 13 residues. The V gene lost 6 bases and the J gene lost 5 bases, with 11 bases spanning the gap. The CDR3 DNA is TGTGCCAGCAGCCGCCGCGAGAACAATGAGCAGTTCTTC. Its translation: CASSRRENNEQFF.

The CDR3 bases are TGTGCCACCGGAGACCGGGGGGGCTACACCTTC. Its translation is CATGDRGGYTF. The rearrangement joins TRBV6-1 to TRBJ1-2, with D tentatively TRBD1 (5 bases). CDR3 length equals 11 residues. The V gene's germline CDR1 is MNHNS and CDR2 SASEGT. V was cut by 10 bases and J by 8 bases, with 14 bases left in between.

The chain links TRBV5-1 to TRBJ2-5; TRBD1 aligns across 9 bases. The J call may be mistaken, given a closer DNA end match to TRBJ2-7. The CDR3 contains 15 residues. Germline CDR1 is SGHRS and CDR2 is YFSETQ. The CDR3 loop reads CASSQGQGSSYEQYF. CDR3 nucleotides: TGCGCCAGCAGCCAAGGACAGGGGTCCTCCTACGAGCAGTACTTC.

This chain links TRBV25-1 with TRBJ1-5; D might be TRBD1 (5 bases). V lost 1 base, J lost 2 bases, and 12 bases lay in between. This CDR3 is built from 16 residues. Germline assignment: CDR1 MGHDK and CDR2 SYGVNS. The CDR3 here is CASSESGRVGNQPQHF. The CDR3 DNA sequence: TGTGCCAGCAGTGAATCGGGCAGGGTGGGCAATCAGCCCCAGCATTTT. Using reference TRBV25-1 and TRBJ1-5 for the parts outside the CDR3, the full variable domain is EADIYQTPRYLVIGTGKKITLECSQTMGHDKMYWYQQDPGMELHLIHYSYGVNSTEKGDLSSESTVSRIRTEHFPLTLESARPSHTSQYLCASSESGRVGNQPQHFGDGTRLSIL.

The CDR3 loop is CASSLGTATLNEKLFF. CDR3 sequence (DNA): TGCGCCAGCAGCTTGGGGACAGCGACCCTTAATGAAAAACTGTTTTTT. The rearrangement joins TRBV5-1 to TRBJ1-4; TRBD1 might be the D (6 bases). Trimming pared 0 bases from V and 4 bases from J, leaving 13 bases between. Germline loops: CDR1 SGHRS, CDR2 YFSETQ. There are 16 residues in the CDR3. Full variable domain (rest looked up from reference TRBV5-1 and TRBJ1-4): KAGVTQTPRYLIKTRGQQVTLSCSPISGHRSVSWYQQTPGQGLQFLFEYFSETQRNKGNFPGRFSGRQFSNSRSEMNVSTLELGDSALYLCASSLGTATLNEKLFFGSGTQLSVL.

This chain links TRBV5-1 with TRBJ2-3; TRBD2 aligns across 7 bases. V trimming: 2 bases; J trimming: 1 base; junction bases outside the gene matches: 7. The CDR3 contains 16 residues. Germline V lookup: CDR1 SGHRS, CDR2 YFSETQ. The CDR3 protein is CASSLGGSSGTDTQYF. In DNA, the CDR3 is TGCGCCAGCAGCTTAGGCGGGAGTAGTGGCACAGATACGCAGTATTTT.

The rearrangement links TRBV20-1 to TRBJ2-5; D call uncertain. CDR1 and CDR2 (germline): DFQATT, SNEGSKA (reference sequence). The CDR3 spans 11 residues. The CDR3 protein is CSAPSGETQYF. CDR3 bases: TGCAGCGCGCCATCCGGGGAGACCCAGTACTTC.

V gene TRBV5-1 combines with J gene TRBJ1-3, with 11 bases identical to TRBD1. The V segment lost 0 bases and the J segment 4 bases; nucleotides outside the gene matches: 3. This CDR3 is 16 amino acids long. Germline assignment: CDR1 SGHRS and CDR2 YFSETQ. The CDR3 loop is CASSLGTGGKGNTIYF. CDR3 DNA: TGCGCCAGCAGCTTGGGGACAGGGGGCAAAGGAAACACCATATATTTT. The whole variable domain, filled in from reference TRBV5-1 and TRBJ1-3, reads KAGVTQTPRYLIKTRGQQVTLSCSPISGHRSVSWYQQTPGQGLQFLFEYFSETQRNKGNFPGRFSGRQFSNSRSEMNVSTLELGDSALYLCASSLGTGGKGNTIYFGEGSWLTVV.

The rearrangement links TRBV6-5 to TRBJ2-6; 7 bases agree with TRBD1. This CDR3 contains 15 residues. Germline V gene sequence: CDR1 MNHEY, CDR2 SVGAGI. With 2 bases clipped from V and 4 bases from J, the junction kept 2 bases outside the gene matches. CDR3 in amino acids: CASSYRGPGANVLTF. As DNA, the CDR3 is TGTGCCAGCAGTTACAGGGGGCCGGGGGCCAACGTCCTGACTTTC.

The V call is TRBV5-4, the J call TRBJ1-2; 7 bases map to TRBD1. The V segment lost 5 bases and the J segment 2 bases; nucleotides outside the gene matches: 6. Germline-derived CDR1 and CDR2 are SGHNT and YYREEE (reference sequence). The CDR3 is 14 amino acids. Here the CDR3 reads CASRPGQENYGYTF. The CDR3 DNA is TGTGCCAGCAGGCCTGGACAGGAAAACTATGGCTACACCTTC.

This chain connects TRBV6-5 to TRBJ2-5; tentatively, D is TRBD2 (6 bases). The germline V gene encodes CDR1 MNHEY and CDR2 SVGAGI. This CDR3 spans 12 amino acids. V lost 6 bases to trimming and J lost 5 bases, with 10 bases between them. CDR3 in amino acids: CASRSLAETQYF. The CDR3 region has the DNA TGTGCCAGCAGGTCCCTAGCGGAGACCCAGTACTTC.

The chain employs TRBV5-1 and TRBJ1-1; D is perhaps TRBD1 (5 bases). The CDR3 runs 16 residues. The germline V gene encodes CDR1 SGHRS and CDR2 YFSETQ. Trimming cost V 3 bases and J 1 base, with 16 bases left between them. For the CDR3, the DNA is TGCGCCAGCAGCTGGGGGGGGAGGGCAGGGAACACTGAAGCTTTCTTT. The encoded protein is CASSWGGRAGNTEAFF.

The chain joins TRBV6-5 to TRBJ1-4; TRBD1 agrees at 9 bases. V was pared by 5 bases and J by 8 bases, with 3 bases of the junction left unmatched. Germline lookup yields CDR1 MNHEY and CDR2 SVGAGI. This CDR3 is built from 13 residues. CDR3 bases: TGTGCCAGCAGTGGGACAGGGACGGAAAAACTGTTTTTT. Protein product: CASSGTGTEKLFF.

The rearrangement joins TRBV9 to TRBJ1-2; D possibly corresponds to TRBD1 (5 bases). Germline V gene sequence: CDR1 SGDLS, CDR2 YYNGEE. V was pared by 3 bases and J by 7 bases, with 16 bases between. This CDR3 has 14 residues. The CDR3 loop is CASSATVGWGGYTF. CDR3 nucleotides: TGTGCCAGCAGCGCGACAGTGGGCTGGGGTGGCTACACCTTC. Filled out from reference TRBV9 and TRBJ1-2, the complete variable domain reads DSGVTQTPKHLITATGQRVTLRCSPRSGDLSVYWYQQSLDQGLQFLIQYYNGEERAKGNILERFSAQQFPDLHSELNLSSLELGDSALYFCASSATVGWGGYTFGSGTRLTVV.

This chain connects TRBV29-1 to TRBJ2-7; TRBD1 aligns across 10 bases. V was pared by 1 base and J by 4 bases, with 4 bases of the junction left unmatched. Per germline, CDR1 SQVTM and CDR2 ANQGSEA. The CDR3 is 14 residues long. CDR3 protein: CSVEVDRGRYEQYF. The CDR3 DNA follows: TGCAGCGTTGAAGTGGACAGGGGGAGGTACGAGCAGTACTTC.

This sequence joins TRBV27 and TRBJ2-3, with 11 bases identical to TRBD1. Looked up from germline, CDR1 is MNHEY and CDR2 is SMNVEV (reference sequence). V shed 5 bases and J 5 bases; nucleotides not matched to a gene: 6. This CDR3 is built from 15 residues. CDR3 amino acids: CASSHWTGGKDTQYF. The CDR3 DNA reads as TGTGCCAGCAGTCATTGGACAGGGGGCAAAGATACGCAGTATTTT.

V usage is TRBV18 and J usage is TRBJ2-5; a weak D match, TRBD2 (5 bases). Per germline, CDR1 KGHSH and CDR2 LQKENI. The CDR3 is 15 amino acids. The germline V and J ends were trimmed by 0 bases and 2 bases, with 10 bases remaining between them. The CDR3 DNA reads TGTGCCAGCTCACCACCGAAAGGACTTCAAGAGACCCAGTACTTC. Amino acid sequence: CASSPPKGLQETQYF. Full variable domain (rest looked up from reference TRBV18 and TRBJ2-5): NAGVMQNPRHLVRRRGQEARLRCSPMKGHSHVYWYRQLPEEGLKFMVYLQKENIIDESGMPKERFSAEFPKEGPSILRIQQVVRGDSAAYFCASSPPKGLQETQYFGPGTRLLVL.

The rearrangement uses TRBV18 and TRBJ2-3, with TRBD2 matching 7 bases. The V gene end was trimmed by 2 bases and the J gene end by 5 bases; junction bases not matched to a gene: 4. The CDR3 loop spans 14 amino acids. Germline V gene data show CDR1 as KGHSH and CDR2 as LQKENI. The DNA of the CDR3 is TGTGCCAGCTCACCAGCGGGGGAGGTAGATACGCAGTATTTT. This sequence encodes CASSPAGEVDTQYF.

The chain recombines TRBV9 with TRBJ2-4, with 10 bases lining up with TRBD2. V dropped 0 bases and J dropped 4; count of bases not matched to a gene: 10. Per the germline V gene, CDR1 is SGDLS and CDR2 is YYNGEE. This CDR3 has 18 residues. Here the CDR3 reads CASSVVLAGGGRKNIQYF. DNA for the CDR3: TGTGCCAGCAGCGTAGTATTAGCGGGAGGCGGGAGGAAAAACATTCAGTACTTC.

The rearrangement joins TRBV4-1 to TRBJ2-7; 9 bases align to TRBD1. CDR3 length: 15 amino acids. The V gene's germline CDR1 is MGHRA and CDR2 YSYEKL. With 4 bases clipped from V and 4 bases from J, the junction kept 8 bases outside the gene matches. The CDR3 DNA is TGCGCCAGCAGCCGAGCTAACAGGGGGCTGTACGAGCAGTACTTC. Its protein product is CASSRANRGLYEQYF.

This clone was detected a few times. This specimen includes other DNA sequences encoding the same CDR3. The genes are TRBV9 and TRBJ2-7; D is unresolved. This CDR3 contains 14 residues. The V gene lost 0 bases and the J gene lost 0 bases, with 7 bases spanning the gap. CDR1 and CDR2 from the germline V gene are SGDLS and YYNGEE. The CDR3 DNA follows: TGTGCCAGCAGCGTAGTCCCTAGCTCCTACGAGCAGTACTTC. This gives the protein CASSVVPSSYEQYF. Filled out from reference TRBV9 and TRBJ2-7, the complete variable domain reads DSGVTQTPKHLITATGQRVTLRCSPRSGDLSVYWYQQSLDQGLQFLIQYYNGEERAKGNILERFSAQQFPDLHSELNLSSLELGDSALYFCASSVVPSSYEQYFGPGTRLTVT.

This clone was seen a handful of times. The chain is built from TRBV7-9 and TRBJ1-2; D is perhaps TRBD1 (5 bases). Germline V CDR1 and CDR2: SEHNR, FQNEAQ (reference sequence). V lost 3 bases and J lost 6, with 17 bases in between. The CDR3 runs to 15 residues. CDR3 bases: TGTGCCAGCAGCTTGAACAGGCTAGAAAGGGATGGCTACACCTTC. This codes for CASSLNRLERDGYTF.

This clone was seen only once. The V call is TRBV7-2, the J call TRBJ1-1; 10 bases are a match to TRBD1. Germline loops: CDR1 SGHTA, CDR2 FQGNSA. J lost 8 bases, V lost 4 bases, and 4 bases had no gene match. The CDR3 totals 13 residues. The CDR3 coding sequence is TGTGCCAGCAGCTCGAGACAGGGGGCGGAAGCTTTCTTT. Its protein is CASSSRQGAEAFF.

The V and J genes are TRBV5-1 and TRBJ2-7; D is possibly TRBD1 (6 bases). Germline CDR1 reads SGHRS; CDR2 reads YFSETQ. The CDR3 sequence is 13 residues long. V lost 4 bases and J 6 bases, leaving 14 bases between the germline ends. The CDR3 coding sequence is TGCGCCAGCAGCGTACAGGGAGACCGCGAGCAGTACTTC. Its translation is CASSVQGDREQYF.

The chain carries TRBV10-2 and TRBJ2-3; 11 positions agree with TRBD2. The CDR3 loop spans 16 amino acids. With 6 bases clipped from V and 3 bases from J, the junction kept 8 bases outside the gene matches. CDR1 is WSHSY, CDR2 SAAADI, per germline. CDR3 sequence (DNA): TGCGCCAGCAGCCCTATTAGCGGGGGGGTTACAGATACGCAGTATTTT. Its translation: CASSPISGGVTDTQYF.